These 29 T cell receptor beta chains were all obtained from the same sample, sequenced in a study of shared clonotypes between healthy human individuals. Data came from immunoSEQ multiplex PCR; TCRdb stores just in-frame clones and leaves some out. The sample has some 500,000 clones, 90% to 97% seen once. The sample taken for sequencing was naive CD4+ T cells sorted from blood. Described subset: CD45RA+ positively selected. Every receptor here comes from a woman aged 25-40 years in good health.

The chain recombines TRBV4-1 with TRBJ1-2, with D hard to call. Germline assignment: CDR1 MGHRA and CDR2 YSYEKL. V gave up 0 bases and J gave up 2 bases, with 10 bases separating them. The CDR3 totals 15 residues. CDR3 nucleotide sequence: TGCGCCAGCAGCCAAGATCTTGCAGAGAACTATGGCTACACCTTC. Its protein product is CASSQDLAENYGYTF.

Here the CDR3 DNA reads TGTGCCAGCAGCGGCGCATTATACGAGCAGTACTTC. It specifies CASSGALYEQYF. The chain couples TRBV5-6 to TRBJ2-7; D call uncertain. Germline lookup yields CDR1 SGHDT and CDR2 YYEEEE. Between the trimmed V and J ends, which lost 4 bases and 4 bases, there was a span of 9 bases. This CDR3 is built from 12 residues.

CDR3 coding DNA: TGCGCCAGCAGCTCTCATCCCCAGGGGACCGAACCGTACAATGAGCAGTTCTTC. It is translated as CASSSHPQGTEPYNEQFF. The chain has TRBV5-1 and TRBJ2-1; D is perhaps TRBD1 (6 bases). The germline V and J ends were trimmed by 3 bases and 4 bases, with 23 bases remaining between them. Germline lookup yields CDR1 SGHRS and CDR2 YFSETQ. The CDR3 runs 18 residues.

This clone was detected once. The chain recombines TRBV29-1 with TRBJ2-1; D ambiguous. Germline CDR1 reads SQVTM; CDR2 reads ANQGSEA. CDR3 length equals 14 residues. Trimming shortened V by 7 bases and J by 1 base, and 14 bases separated the two germline ends. For the CDR3, the DNA is TGCAGCGGTGGAATTGGCGGATCCTACAATGAGCAGTTCTTC. This gives the protein CSGGIGGSYNEQFF.

This rearrangement joins TRBV28 to TRBJ2-7; perhaps TRBD1 as D (5 bases). Trimming removed 6 bases at V and 8 bases at J, with 20 bases between. The V gene's germline CDR1 is MDHEN and CDR2 SYDVKM. The CDR3 has 14 residues. The CDR3 nucleotides are TGTGCCAGCAGGCAGGGTATTTCTCCCTATAAGCAGTACTTC. Residues: CASRQGISPYKQYF.

Concerning this clone: One junction end does not reproduce the germline sequence, and a read error may be involved. This specimen includes other DNA sequences encoding the same CDR3. CDR3 protein: CASSPRPGGETQYF. The CDR3 DNA sequence: TGTGCCAGCTCCCCACGGCCGGGCGGAGAGACCCAGTACTTC. This rearrangement joins TRBV18 to TRBJ2-5; D not certain. This CDR3 region has 14 residues. Germline-derived CDR1 and CDR2 are KGHSH and LQKENI.

As for this clone: Other nucleotide sequences in the sample specify the same CDR3. The CDR3 coding sequence is TGTGCCAGCAGCTACCGGGGCGCGAACACCGGGGAGCTGTTTTTT. Protein sequence: CASSYRGANTGELFF. The J gene is TRBJ2-2, the V gene TRBV11-2; D possibly matches TRBD1 or TRBD2 (5 bases each). This CDR3 comprises 15 residues. Trimming took off 4 bases at V and 0 bases at J, with 9 bases between the two ends. CDR1 is SGHAT and CDR2 is FQNNGV in the germline V gene.

This clone has just one count. The rearrangement joins TRBV19 to TRBJ2-3; tentatively, D is TRBD2 (5 bases). The CDR3 is 14 amino acids. Trimming removed 8 bases at V and 0 bases at J, with 12 bases between. The germline gives CDR1 LNHDA, CDR2 SQIVND (reference sequence). CDR3 sequence (DNA): TGTGCCAGTTTCCCCAGCGGTAGCACAGATACGCAGTATTTT. Translation: CASFPSGSTDTQYF.

V usage is TRBV28 and J usage is TRBJ2-7; 8 bases are a match to TRBD1. The J segment lost 6 bases and the V segment lost 8 bases, leaving 12 bases of the junction unmatched. The V gene's germline CDR1 is MDHEN and CDR2 SYDVKM. The CDR3 is made up of 14 amino acids. The DNA of the CDR3 is TGTGCCAGCTTGCACGACAGGGGACGGAGCGAGCAGTACTTC. Protein sequence: CASLHDRGRSEQYF.

This sequence joins TRBV11-2 and TRBJ2-2, with 8 positions matching TRBD1. This CDR3 spans 18 amino acids. Trimming cost V 1 base and J 1 base; bases outside gene matches: 8. Germline values: CDR1 SGHAT, CDR2 FQNNGV. The CDR3 sequence is CASSLVPSGQGNTGELFF. As DNA, the CDR3 is TGTGCCAGCAGCTTAGTCCCCTCCGGACAGGGGAACACCGGGGAGCTGTTTTTT.

The V gene is TRBV28, the J gene TRBJ2-7, with no clear D. The length of the CDR3 is 14 residues. V was cut by 1 base and J by 3 bases, with 10 bases left in between. Germline V gene data show CDR1 as MDHEN and CDR2 as SYDVKM. The CDR3 DNA follows: TGTGCCAGCAGTTTATACGGAAGCCTCTACGAGCAGTACTTC. Translated, it gives CASSLYGSLYEQYF.

J is TRBJ1-4 and V is TRBV5-8; D gene uncertain. V was trimmed by 7 bases and J by 10 bases, leaving 8 bases between them. CDR1 SGHTS and CDR2 YDEGEE come from the germline V gene. The length of the CDR3 is 10 residues. The chain's CDR3 is CASEGGKLFF. CDR3 in DNA: TGTGCCAGCGAGGGCGGAAAACTGTTTTTT.

The V and J genes are TRBV27 and TRBJ2-2; weak D call: TRBD1 (5 bases). CDR1 is MNHEY, CDR2 SMNVEV, per germline (reference sequence). The germline V and J ends were trimmed by 3 bases and 6 bases, with 8 bases remaining between them. The CDR3 length is 13 residues. Here the CDR3 DNA reads TGTGCCAGCAGTTTTGGGGCTTCCGGGGAGCTGTTTTTT. This sequence encodes CASSFGASGELFF.

The chain couples TRBV6-1 to TRBJ1-5, with D tentatively TRBD1 (5 bases). Germline V lookup: CDR1 MNHNS, CDR2 SASEGT. The CDR3 extends over 18 amino acids. V lost 2 bases, J lost 0 bases, and 17 bases lay in between. The CDR3: CASSERGAGTHSNQPQHF. In DNA form, the CDR3 reads TGTGCCAGCAGTGAACGGGGCGCAGGGACTCATAGCAATCAGCCCCAGCATTTT.

The genes are TRBV5-1 and TRBJ2-4; the match to TRBD1 covers 9 bases. The CDR3 consists of 14 residues. V gave up 2 bases and J gave up 4 bases; unmatched junction bases: 1. The germline V gene has CDR1 SGHRS and CDR2 YFSETQ. CDR3 sequence: CASSFGTGKNIQYF. The DNA of the CDR3 is TGCGCCAGCAGCTTCGGGACAGGGAAAAACATTCAGTACTTC.

The genes are TRBV7-9 and TRBJ2-3, with a tentative D call TRBD2 (7 bases). This CDR3 is 17 amino acids long. The germline CDR1 and CDR2 sequences are SEHNR and FQNEAQ (reference sequence). Deletions cut 3 bases from V and 0 bases from J, with 16 bases between. DNA for the CDR3: TGTGCCAGCAGCTTTGCACGGGGGGCGGTTAGCACAGATACGCAGTATTTT. Its translation is CASSFARGAVSTDTQYF. The variable domain in full, completed from reference TRBV7-9 and TRBJ2-3, reads DTGVSQNPRHKITKRGQNVTFRCDPISEHNRLYWYRQTLGQGPEFLTYFQNEAQLEKSRLLSDRFSAERPKGSFSTLEIQRTEQGDSAMYLCASSFARGAVSTDTQYFGPGTRLTVL.

The chain is built from TRBV5-8 and TRBJ2-2, with 8 bases fitting TRBD1. The CDR3 has 13 amino acids. In germline, CDR1 is SGHTS, CDR2 YDEGEE. With V trimmed by 4 bases and J by 7 bases, 3 bases remained unmatched. CDR3 DNA: TGTGCCAGCAGCGGACAGGGTGGCGGGGAGCTGTTTTTT. This gives the protein CASSGQGGGELFF.

A note on this clone: Other DNA variants within this sample encode the same CDR3. The chain combines TRBV19 with TRBJ1-1; D is unresolved. Germline assignment: CDR1 LNHDA and CDR2 SQIVND (reference sequence). With 9 bases removed from V and 2 bases from J, the gap between germline ends came to 7 bases. This CDR3 spans 11 amino acids. The CDR3 here is CASRLNTEAFF. DNA for the CDR3: TGTGCCAGCAGACTCAACACTGAAGCTTTCTTT.

The chain carries TRBV18 and TRBJ1-1; TRBD1 aligns across 7 bases. Germline-derived CDR1 and CDR2 are KGHSH and LQKENI. CDR3 size: 12 residues. V lost 5 bases and J lost 6; bases outside the gene matches: 3. CDR3 sequence: CASSYGTAEAFF. The CDR3 DNA reads as TGTGCCAGCTCATACGGGACAGCTGAAGCTTTCTTT.

The rearrangement uses TRBV7-9 and TRBJ2-7; tentative D call: TRBD2 (7 bases). From germline, CDR1 is SEHNR and CDR2 FQNEAQ (reference sequence). Trimming removed 5 bases at V and 2 bases at J, with 10 bases between. This CDR3 is 13 amino acids long. The CDR3 spells CASSNGGPYEQYF. The CDR3 coding sequence is TGTGCCAGCAGCAACGGGGGGCCCTACGAGCAGTACTTC.

V gene TRBV6-5 combines with J gene TRBJ2-7; D call uncertain. The germline V and J ends were trimmed by 5 bases and 0 bases, with 5 bases remaining between them. Germline values: CDR1 MNHEY, CDR2 SVGAGI. CDR3 length: 12 amino acids. Written as DNA, the CDR3 is TGTGCCAGCAGTGGCAGCTCCTACGAGCAGTACTTC. It codes for CASSGSSYEQYF.

The chain has TRBV30 and TRBJ2-2, with TRBD2 matching 14 bases. Germline CDR1 is GTSNPN and CDR2 is SVGIG (reference sequence). V trimming: 8 bases; J trimming: 4 bases; junction bases outside the gene matches: 6. The length of the CDR3 is 15 residues. CDR3 DNA: TGTGCCCGCACGGGACTAGCGGGAGCCACCGGGGAGCTGTTTTTT. Its protein product is CARTGLAGATGELFF.

J is TRBJ1-2 and V is TRBV18; 10 nucleotides agree with TRBD1. V shed 3 bases, J shed 12 bases, and the junction held 16 bases outside the gene matches. CDR3 length: 16 residues. The germline V gene has CDR1 KGHSH and CDR2 LQKENI. In nucleotides, the CDR3 is TGTGCCAGCTCACCGAATTTTTCGGGACAGGGGCCTCGCGACACCTTC. It codes for CASSPNFSGQGPRDTF.

V is TRBV6-1 and J is TRBJ2-1, with TRBD2 matching over 13 bases. Germline CDR1 and CDR2: MNHNS and SASEGT. The CDR3 is made up of 16 amino acids. The junction had 11 bases not matched to a gene; V was cut back by 6 bases and J by 9 bases. CDR3: CASREPGLAGVTEQFF. Written as DNA, the CDR3 is TGTGCCAGCAGGGAACCAGGACTAGCGGGAGTCACTGAGCAGTTCTTC.

The chain employs TRBV28 and TRBJ1-1, with D perhaps TRBD1 (6 bases). Trimming cost V 3 bases and J 1 base, with 9 bases left between them. The CDR3 totals 14 residues. The germline V gene encodes CDR1 MDHEN and CDR2 SYDVKM. This CDR3 is CASSLAGANTEAFF. The CDR3 DNA is TGTGCCAGCAGTTTGGCAGGGGCGAACACTGAAGCTTTCTTT.

This rearrangement joins TRBV29-1 to TRBJ2-5, with D possibly being TRBD2 (5 bases). Near its end, the DNA agrees better with TRBJ2-7, so the J call may be wrong. Germline V gene data show CDR1 as SQVTM and CDR2 as ANQGSEA. This CDR3 region has 13 residues. The CDR3 DNA reads as TGCAGCGTTCAAAGCCCCCGCGGGTACGAGCAGTACTTC. Translating it yields CSVQSPRGYEQYF.

This chain links TRBV2 with TRBJ2-5; TRBD1 agrees at 7 bases. The junction had 9 bases not matched to a gene; V was cut back by 6 bases and J by 2 bases. The CDR3 is 15 amino acids. Germline CDR1 reads SNHLY; CDR2 reads FYNNEI. CDR3 nucleotides: TGTGCCAGCAGCGGGACAGTTAGTATACAAGAGACCCAGTACTTC. The encoded protein is CASSGTVSIQETQYF.

Of note for this clone: Other DNA sequences within the sample encode an identical CDR3. The rearrangement uses TRBV14 and TRBJ2-5; D tentatively reads TRBD1 or TRBD2 (5 bases each). The ends were cut back, 1 base at V and 4 bases at J, with 7 bases in the middle. CDR1 and CDR2 from the germline V gene are SGHDN and FVKESK. The CDR3 has 13 amino acids. CDR3 nucleotides: TGTGCCAGCAGCCAAGCAGGGAGAGAGACCCAGTACTTC. Amino acid sequence: CASSQAGRETQYF.

In its sample, this clone was seen once. This sequence joins TRBV5-1 and TRBJ1-1, with D possibly TRBD1 on 5 matching bases. Trimming stripped 5 bases from V and 5 bases from J, with 16 bases between. Per the germline V gene, CDR1 is SGHRS and CDR2 is YFSETQ. The CDR3 runs 14 residues. DNA for the CDR3: TGCGCCAGCAGTTCCCAGGGTTGGGAGACTGAAGCTTTCTTT. This sequence encodes CASSSQGWETEAFF.